One sample yielded the 24 T cell receptor beta chains listed below, sequenced in a study of cytomegalovirus exposure and HLA in healthy donors. Using immunoSEQ multiplex PCR, the repertoire was profiled, and TCRdb retains in-frame clones only, with some absent. The sample records 120,000 or so clones, roughly 89% being singletons. Source material: PBMCs. The source is a young woman in good health and CMV-seronegative.

This chain connects TRBV28 to TRBJ1-1; D gene ambiguous. Germline V gives CDR1 MDHEN, CDR2 SYDVKM. Trimming pared 2 bases from V and 3 bases from J, leaving 10 bases between. The CDR3 totals 14 residues. The CDR3 DNA reads as TGTGCCAGCAGTTTACAAGAGTTGGACACTGAAGCTTTCTTT. This encodes CASSLQELDTEAFF.

This chain uses TRBV7-8 with TRBJ2-1; the match to TRBD2 covers 9 bases. Germline CDR1 SGHVS, CDR2 FQNEAQ. V gave up 1 base and J gave up 8 bases; unmatched junction bases: 9. This CDR3 is 16 amino acids long. The CDR3 region has the DNA TGTGCCAGCAGCTTAGGAGGACTGCGGGGGGGGTATGAGCAGTTCTTC. Protein product: CASSLGGLRGGYEQFF.

The chain joins TRBV4-3 to TRBJ2-3; no reliable D call. This CDR3 is built from 15 residues. Trimming stripped 0 bases from V and 0 bases from J, with 7 bases between. In germline, CDR1 is LGHNA, CDR2 YSLEER. The DNA for the CDR3 is TGCGCCAGCAGCCAAGATGCGACTAGCACAGATACGCAGTATTTT. Encoded protein: CASSQDATSTDTQYF.

V gene TRBV5-8 combines with J gene TRBJ1-2, with D uncertain. The V end lost 4 bases, the J end lost 3 bases, and 10 bases lay between the germline ends. Germline V gene lookup returns CDR1 SGHTS and CDR2 YDEGEE. The CDR3 has 13 amino acids. CDR3 region: CASSSSHYYGYTF. The CDR3 DNA is TGTGCCAGCAGCAGTAGTCACTACTATGGCTACACCTTC.

The V gene is TRBV6-5, the J gene TRBJ2-4, with a possible D match to TRBD1 (6 bases). Germline loops: CDR1 MNHEY, CDR2 SVGAGI. This CDR3 is built from 15 residues. Trimming left V 6 bases short and J 5 bases short, with 17 bases between. The CDR3 DNA is TGTGCCAGCAGGGCAGGGGTGTTACCTCAAAACATTCAGTACTTC. It translates to CASRAGVLPQNIQYF.

CDR3 nucleotide sequence: TGTGCCAGCAGCTTAGGCAGATTGTACGAGCAGTACTTC. Its protein is CASSLGRLYEQYF. The J gene is TRBJ2-7, the V gene TRBV11-2; D uncertain. Germline assignment: CDR1 SGHAT and CDR2 FQNNGV. This CDR3 spans 13 amino acids. V was clipped by 1 base and J by 4 bases, with 8 bases between them.

The chain uses TRBV13 and TRBJ2-7; 12 bases align to TRBD2. With V trimmed by 4 bases and J by 3 bases, 4 bases remained unmatched. The germline V gene has CDR1 PRHDT and CDR2 FYEKMQ (reference sequence). This CDR3 region has 15 residues. The CDR3 here is CASSSSSGRVYEQYF. CDR3 DNA sequence: TGTGCCAGCAGCTCCTCTAGCGGGAGGGTCTACGAGCAGTACTTC.

The J gene is TRBJ2-3, the V gene TRBV2, with 10 bases matching TRBD2. Germline trimming cut 6 bases from V and 2 bases from J; bases unmatched to any gene: 8. The CDR3 is 16 residues long. The germline gives CDR1 SNHLY, CDR2 FYNNEI. The CDR3 reads CASSRTTSGTTDTQYF. The CDR3 DNA follows: TGTGCCAGCAGCCGAACAACTAGCGGGACCACAGATACGCAGTATTTT.

V is TRBV6-5 and J is TRBJ1-1; a possible D gene is TRBD1 (5 bases). CDR3 length equals 12 residues. Trimming shortened V by 2 bases and J by 6 bases, and 7 bases separated the two germline ends. Germline V gene sequence: CDR1 MNHEY, CDR2 SVGAGI. The CDR3 loop is CASSYRGAEAFF. CDR3 DNA sequence: TGTGCCAGCAGTTACCGGGGGGCTGAAGCTTTCTTT.

This chain links TRBV19 with TRBJ2-1, with TRBD1 as a possible D gene (6 bases). The length of the CDR3 is 13 residues. Trimming took 7 bases from V and 8 from J, leaving 15 bases between them. Per germline, CDR1 LNHDA and CDR2 SQIVND (reference sequence). CDR3 protein: CASTDTGFHEQFF. The CDR3, as DNA: TGTGCCAGTACCGACACAGGGTTCCATGAGCAGTTCTTC.

The CDR3 loop is CASSGGLGLAGPYEQYF. CDR3 DNA: TGTGCCAGCAGTGGCGGACTGGGACTAGCGGGCCCGTACGAGCAGTACTTC. The chain uses TRBV28 and TRBJ2-7, with TRBD2 matching over 12 bases. J lost 4 bases, V lost 5 bases, and 12 bases had no gene match. The germline gives CDR1 MDHEN, CDR2 SYDVKM. This CDR3 is built from 17 residues.

This clone was detected only a few times. The chain recombines TRBV27 with TRBJ2-7; perhaps TRBD1 as D (6 bases). CDR1 is MNHEY and CDR2 is SMNVEV in the germline V gene (reference sequence). Trimming stripped 7 bases from V and 3 bases from J, with 16 bases between. The CDR3 is 14 amino acids. The CDR3 protein is CASTTFGQIYEQYV. Here the CDR3 DNA reads TGTGCCAGCACCACCTTTGGACAGATCTACGAGCAGTACGTC.

The CDR3 DNA reads TGTGCCAGCAGCTTTGGGACAGGGGGCGGGGGTGAGCAGTTCTTC. Encoded protein: CASSFGTGGGGEQFF. The J gene is TRBJ2-1, the V gene TRBV28; 12 bases are shared with TRBD1. V lost 6 bases to trimming and J lost 9 bases; unmatched junction nucleotides: 9. This CDR3 is 15 amino acids long. Per germline, CDR1 MDHEN and CDR2 SYDVKM.

This clone occurred a few times. This chain connects TRBV2 to TRBJ1-6; TRBD1 matches 10 bases. The V gene's germline CDR1 is SNHLY and CDR2 FYNNEI. This CDR3 has 14 residues. Trimming at V came to 6 bases and at J to 9 bases, leaving 5 bases not matched to a gene. Here the CDR3 reads CASRSGTGASPLHF. The CDR3 DNA reads TGTGCCAGCAGATCCGGGACAGGGGCTTCACCCCTCCACTTT. The full variable domain, completed using reference TRBV2 and TRBJ1-6, is EPEVTQTPSHQVTQMGQEVILRCVPISNHLYFYWYRQILGQKVEFLVSFYNNEISEKSEIFDDQFSVERPDGSNFTLKIRSTKLEDSAMYFCASRSGTGASPLHFGNGTRLTVT.

The genes are TRBV29-1 and TRBJ2-1; 9 nucleotides align to TRBD2. Germline assignment: CDR1 SQVTM and CDR2 ANQGSEA. The CDR3 length is 15 residues. The junction had 6 bases not matched to a gene; V was cut back by 1 base and J by 5 bases. For the CDR3, the DNA is TGCAGCGTTGAAGGGGGTAGCGGGGGAAACAATGAGCAGTTCTTC. It specifies CSVEGGSGGNNEQFF.

The chain employs TRBV2 and TRBJ2-3, with TRBD1 matching over 10 bases. Germline values: CDR1 SNHLY, CDR2 FYNNEI. The CDR3 is made up of 15 amino acids. V gave up 5 bases and J gave up 4 bases; unmatched junction bases: 6. In DNA, the CDR3 is TGTGCCAGCAGTTACCCGGGACAGGGGCCAGATACGCAGTATTTT. It translates to CASSYPGQGPDTQYF.

The chain is built from TRBV11-2 and TRBJ1-5; D possibly corresponds to TRBD1 (5 bases). Per germline, CDR1 SGHAT and CDR2 FQNNGV. The CDR3 runs 16 residues. With 5 bases removed from V and 6 bases from J, the gap between germline ends came to 20 bases. The CDR3 bases are TGTGCCAGCAGCCTCTCCCGGGACGGGGGTTTTCAGCCCCAGCATTTT. It encodes CASSLSRDGGFQPQHF.

The chain has TRBV30 and TRBJ1-4; D unclear. Germline values: CDR1 GTSNPN, CDR2 SVGIG (reference sequence). V was trimmed by 0 bases and J by 8 bases, leaving 13 bases between them. This CDR3 spans 14 amino acids. The CDR3 region is CAWSVMLPGEKLFF. As DNA, the CDR3 is TGTGCCTGGAGTGTAATGCTGCCAGGCGAAAAACTGTTTTTT.

The chain combines TRBV30 with TRBJ2-7; unclear D gene. The CDR3 loop spans 12 amino acids. The V gene lost 1 base and the J gene lost 1 base, with 5 bases spanning the gap. CDR1 is GTSNPN and CDR2 is SVGIG in the germline V gene (reference sequence). The DNA of the CDR3 is TGTGCCTGGAGTGCCACTTCCTACGAGCAGTACTTC. It translates to CAWSATSYEQYF.

The gene calls are TRBV5-6 and TRBJ2-7; TRBD1 is a possible D gene (6 bases). Germline V gene sequence: CDR1 SGHDT, CDR2 YYEEEE. V shed 0 bases and J shed 6 bases, with 16 bases lying between them. The CDR3 runs 15 residues. The CDR3 region is CASSLGQGKVVEQYF. The CDR3 DNA sequence: TGTGCCAGCAGCTTGGGGCAGGGGAAGGTCGTCGAGCAGTACTTC.

The V call is TRBV27, the J call TRBJ2-3; weak D call: TRBD2 (6 bases). Trimming cost V 3 bases and J 4 bases, with 11 bases left between them. This CDR3 region has 14 residues. The germline CDR1 and CDR2 sequences are MNHEY and SMNVEV (reference sequence). CDR3 region: CASSFIRDSDTQYF. In DNA, the CDR3 is TGTGCCAGCAGTTTTATACGGGACTCAGATACGCAGTATTTT.

The J gene is TRBJ1-3, the V gene TRBV7-2; D ambiguous. CDR1 and CDR2 from the germline V gene are SGHTA and FQGNSA. The CDR3 extends over 15 amino acids. V was trimmed by 4 bases and J by 4 bases, leaving 14 bases between them. CDR3 residues: CASSYQAYKGNTIYF. DNA for the CDR3: TGTGCCAGCAGCTATCAGGCCTACAAAGGAAACACCATATATTTT.

This clone occurred a few times. This CDR3 reads CASSQEGQANYGYTF. CDR3 coding DNA: TGCGCCAGCAGCCAAGAAGGACAGGCTAACTATGGCTACACCTTC. V gene TRBV4-1 combines with J gene TRBJ1-2; TRBD1 agrees at 7 bases. The J segment lost 0 bases and the V segment lost 0 bases, leaving 1 base of the junction unmatched. The CDR3 is 15 amino acids. Germline values: CDR1 MGHRA, CDR2 YSYEKL.

The rearrangement links TRBV27 to TRBJ2-5; TRBD2 matches at 7 bases. V lost 7 bases, J lost 1 base, and 9 bases stayed unmatched. Germline V gene lookup returns CDR1 MNHEY and CDR2 SMNVEV (reference sequence). The CDR3 runs to 15 residues. The CDR3 DNA reads TGTGCCAGCACCGTCGCCCCGGGGGGCCAAGAGACCCAGTACTTC. It codes for CASTVAPGGQETQYF.